This T cell receptor (beta chain) was documented in a study of blood T cell repertoires in COVID-19. Overall study: Acute and convalescent COVID-19 specimens originated in the United States, Italy and Spain. The cDNA or gDNA used as material had been derived from T cells, B-cell-depleted T cells, or PBMCs.

Libraries were prepared by immunoSEQ multiplex PCR; TCRdb keeps only in-frame clonotypes and omits some of them. The sample yields about 250,000 clones, 88% seen once. The CDR3 totals 16 residues. J gave up 1 base and V 4 bases, and 7 bases lay outside the gene matches. Per the germline V gene, CDR1 is MGHDK and CDR2 is SYGVNS. Input material: peripheral blood. The clonotype was recovered from a woman under 40 with acute or convalescent COVID-19. This chain joins TRBV25-1 and TRBJ2-5; 9 bases are a match to TRBD1. CDR3 residues: CASSVPHRGPQETQYF. CDR3 nucleotide sequence: TGTGCCAGCAGTGTCCCCCACAGGGGGCCCCAAGAGACCCAGTACTTC. The variable domain in full, completed from reference TRBV25-1 and TRBJ2-5, reads EADIYQTPRYLVIGTGKKITLECSQTMGHDKMYWYQQDPGMELHLIHYSYGVNSTEKGDLSSESTVSRIRTEHFPLTLESARPSHTSQYLCASSVPHRGPQETQYFGPGTRLLVL.